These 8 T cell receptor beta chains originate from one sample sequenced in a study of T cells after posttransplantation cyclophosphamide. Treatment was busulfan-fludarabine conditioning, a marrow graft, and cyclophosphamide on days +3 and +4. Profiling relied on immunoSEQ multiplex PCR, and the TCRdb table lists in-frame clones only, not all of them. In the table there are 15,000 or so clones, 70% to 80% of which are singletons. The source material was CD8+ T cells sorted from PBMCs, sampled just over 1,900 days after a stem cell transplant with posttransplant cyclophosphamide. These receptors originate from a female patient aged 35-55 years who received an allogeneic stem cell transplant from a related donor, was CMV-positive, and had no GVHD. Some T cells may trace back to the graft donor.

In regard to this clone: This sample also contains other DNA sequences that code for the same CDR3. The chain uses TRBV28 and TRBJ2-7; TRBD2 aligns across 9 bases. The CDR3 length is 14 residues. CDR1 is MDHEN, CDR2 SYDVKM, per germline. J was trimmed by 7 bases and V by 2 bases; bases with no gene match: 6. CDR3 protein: CASSLGLARYEQYF. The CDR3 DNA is TGTGCCAGCAGTTTAGGACTAGCGAGGTATGAGCAGTACTTC.

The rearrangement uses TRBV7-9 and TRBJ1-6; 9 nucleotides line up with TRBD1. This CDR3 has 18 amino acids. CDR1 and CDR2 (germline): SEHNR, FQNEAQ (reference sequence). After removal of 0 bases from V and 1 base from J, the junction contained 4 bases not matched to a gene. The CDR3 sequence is CASSLAQQGASYNSPLHF. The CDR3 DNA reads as TGTGCCAGCAGCTTAGCGCAACAGGGGGCTTCCTATAATTCACCCCTCCACTTT.

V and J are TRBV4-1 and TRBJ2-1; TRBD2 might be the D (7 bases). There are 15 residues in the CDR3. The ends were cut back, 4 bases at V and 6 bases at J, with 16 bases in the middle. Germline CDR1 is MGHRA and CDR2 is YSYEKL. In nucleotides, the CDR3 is TGCGCCAGCAGCCCTTGGGGGGGGCTGGGCAATGAGCAGTTCTTC. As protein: CASSPWGGLGNEQFF.

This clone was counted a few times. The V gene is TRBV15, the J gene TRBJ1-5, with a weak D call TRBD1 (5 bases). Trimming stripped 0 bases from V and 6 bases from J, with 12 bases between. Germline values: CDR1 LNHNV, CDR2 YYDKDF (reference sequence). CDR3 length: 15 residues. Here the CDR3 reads CATSRDRGRGQPQHF. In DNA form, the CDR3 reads TGTGCCACCAGCAGAGATCGGGGGAGGGGTCAGCCCCAGCATTTT. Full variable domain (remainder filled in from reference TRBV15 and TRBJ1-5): DAMVIQNPRYQVTQFGKPVTLSCSQTLNHNVMYWYQQKSSQAPKLLFHYYDKDFNNEADTPDNFQSRRPNTSFCFLDIRSPGLGDTAMYLCATSRDRGRGQPQHFGDGTRLSIL.

The CDR3 is CASSFGLAPDTQYF. The CDR3 coding sequence is TGTGCCAGCAGCTTCGGACTAGCTCCAGATACGCAGTATTTT. This chain joins TRBV7-9 and TRBJ2-3, with TRBD2 matching over 8 bases. J gave up 4 bases and V 3 bases, and 3 bases lay outside the gene matches. Germline lookup yields CDR1 SEHNR and CDR2 FQNEAQ (reference sequence). This CDR3 comprises 14 residues.

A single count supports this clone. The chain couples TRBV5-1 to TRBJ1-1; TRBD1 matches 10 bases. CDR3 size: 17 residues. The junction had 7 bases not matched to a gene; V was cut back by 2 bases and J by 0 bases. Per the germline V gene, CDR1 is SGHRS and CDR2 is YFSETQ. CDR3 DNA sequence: TGCGCCAGCAGCTTATTAAGGACAGGGGGAATGAACACTGAAGCTTTCTTT. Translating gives CASSLLRTGGMNTEAFF.

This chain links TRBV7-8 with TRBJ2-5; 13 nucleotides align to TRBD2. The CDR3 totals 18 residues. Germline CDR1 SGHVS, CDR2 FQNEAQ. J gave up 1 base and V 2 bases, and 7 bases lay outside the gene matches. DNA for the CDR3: TGTGCCAGCAGCTTAAGGACTAGCGGGGGCGTTGTCCAAGAGACCCAGTACTTC. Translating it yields CASSLRTSGGVVQETQYF. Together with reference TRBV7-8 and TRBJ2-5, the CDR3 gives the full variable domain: GAGVSQSPRYKVAKRGQDVALRCDPISGHVSLFWYQQALGQGPEFLTYFQNEAQLDKSGLPSDRFFAERPEGSVSTLKIQRTQQEDSAVYLCASSLRTSGGVVQETQYFGPGTRLLVL.

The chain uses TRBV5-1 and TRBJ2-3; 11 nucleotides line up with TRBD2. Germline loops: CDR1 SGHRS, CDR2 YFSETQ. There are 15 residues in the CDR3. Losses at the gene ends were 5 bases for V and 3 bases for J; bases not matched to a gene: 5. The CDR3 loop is CASRPTSGGTDTQYF. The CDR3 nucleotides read TGCGCCAGCAGGCCTACTAGCGGGGGTACAGATACGCAGTATTTT.